In its sample, the clone carrying this T cell receptor beta chain was seen once. Its antigen is currently unknown. The entry originates in a study of T cell responses to AZD1222 COVID-19 vaccine. On the study more broadly: Pooled in the analysis were second doses at about 4 or about 12 weeks.

V was clipped by 0 bases and J by 6 bases, with 10 bases between them. CDR3 length: 14 amino acids. CDR1 and CDR2 (germline): MNHEY, SVGEGT. General study findings and limits: The donor group comprised mostly white British people and more females; the analysis possibly underestimated clonal diversity.

Method: immunoSEQ multiplex PCR; TCRdb's copy keeps in-frame clones and lacks some. Of roughly 160,000 clones in the sample, roughly 90% are singletons; the top ten hold more than 5.5%. The chain links TRBV6-2 or TRBV6-3 to TRBJ2-3; D might be TRBD1 (7 bases). The sequence was obtained from an adult in good health. Sequencing was performed on peripheral blood, taken on day 0 of AZD1222 vaccination. The CDR3 protein is CASSYSTGRDTQYF. In DNA, the CDR3 is TGTGCCAGCAGTTACTCGACAGGGAGGGATACGCAGTATTTT.